The sequence of this T cell receptor (beta chain) was determined in a study of T-cell reconstitution after alpha-beta-depleted transplantation in children. As it was prepared, the TCRbeta library received unique molecular identifiers. TCRdb redid the calling of the PCR reads with MiXCR, one entry per CDR3 protein. The sample contains 550,000 to 800,000 distinct CDR3 sequences, 10% to 15% of which appear only once. General observations from the study: There were some patients whose high TCRbeta diversity at day 60 came from surviving recipient T cells and thymic progenitors. Among T cells one year after transplant, newly produced cells accounted for most counts and diversity. At around two months after transplant, the alpha-beta T cells were reportedly derived from several hundred expanded clones that came from non-depleted graft cells.

This clonotype was seen a few times. Its target is not known. The sample was PBMCs, taken before TCRalphabeta/CD19-depleted stem cell transplant. This sequence was found in a girl aged 2 to 10 with congenital amegakaryocytic thrombocytopenia, due to receive a stem cell transplant.

CDR3: CASSPRDGNNQPQHF. The CDR3 nucleotides read TGTGCCAGCTCACCACGGGACGGAAACAATCAGCCCCAGCATTTT. The V gene is TRBV18, the J gene TRBJ1-5; a possible D gene is TRBD1 (5 bases). Germline V CDR1 and CDR2: KGHSH, LQKENI. The CDR3 is 15 residues long. Trimming left V 1 base short and J 3 bases short, with 10 bases between.